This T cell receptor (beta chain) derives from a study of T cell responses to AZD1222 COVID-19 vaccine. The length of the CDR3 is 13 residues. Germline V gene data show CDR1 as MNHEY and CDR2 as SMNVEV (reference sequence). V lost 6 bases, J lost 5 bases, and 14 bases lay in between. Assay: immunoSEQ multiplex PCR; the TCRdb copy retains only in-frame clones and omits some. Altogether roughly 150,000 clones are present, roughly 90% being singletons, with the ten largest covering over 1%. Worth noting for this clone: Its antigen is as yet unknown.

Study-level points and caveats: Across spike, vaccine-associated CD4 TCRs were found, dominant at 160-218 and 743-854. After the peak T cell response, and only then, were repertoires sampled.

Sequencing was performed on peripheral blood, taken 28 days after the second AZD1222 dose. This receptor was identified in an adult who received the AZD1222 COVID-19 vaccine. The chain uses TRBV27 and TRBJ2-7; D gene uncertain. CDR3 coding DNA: TGTGCCAGCAGGCGGCAGAGGCGCGACGAGCAGTACTTC. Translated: CASRRQRRDEQYF.